This entry features one T cell receptor (beta chain) sequence. The antigen it recognizes is unknown. No base qualities exist here, and no much larger clone lies one base off it. These data originate in a study of blood T cell repertoires in COVID-19 (dated by TCRdb to about 2020). Describing the broader study: Samples from collaborators originated in the United States, Italy and Spain and spanned both the acute and convalescent phases of COVID-19. The dataset comprised deeply sampled blood TCRbeta repertoires from subjects exposed to, actively infected with, or recovered from COVID-19. The material from the prospective study consisted of cDNA or gDNA derived from T cells, B-cell-depleted T cells, or PBMCs. Where HLA class I and class II types were available, the types were taken from metadata supplied by the sample provider, not from assay-based typing. The sample metadata nearly always contained a de-identified subject ID, COVID-19 status, age in years and sex. The repertoires were released in a freely available public database meant as a resource for research on the immune response to SARS-CoV-2. The samples were drawn from two sources: the first 160 participants of the ongoing ImmuneRACE study, and 1,000 to 1,500 subjects contributed by 6 global collaborators.

Trimming accounts for 5 bases at V and 3 bases at J, while the number of junction bases matched to no gene is 11. Looking up the germline V gene yields CDR1 ENHRY and CDR2 SYGVKD. The CDR3 has 17 amino acids, counting the end cysteine and phenylalanine. This entry keeps only the CDR3 DNA: 51 bases, framed from base 1. One collaborating source in Seattle enrolled patients while the patients were actively infected and followed the patients over time throughout the course of disease. The collaborating institutions used their own protocols to collect whole blood in K2EDTA tubes. Collaborator samples were shipped for TCRbeta analysis as frozen whole blood, isolated PBMCs, or DNA extracted from either sample type. TCRbeta CDR3 regions were amplified from genomic DNA by means of the immunoSEQ Assay, a bias-controlled multiplex PCR. The original pipeline was this. The number of nucleated cells in each sample was estimated from the amplification of reference gene primers within the assay. To quantify the absolute abundance of each unique TCRbeta CDR3 rearrangement, sequence reads were collapsed and filtered. For each sample, productive Simpson clonality was calculated by taking the square root of Simpson's diversity index across productive rearrangements. Sourced from immuneACCESS, this table was stored by TCRdb with only in-frame sequences that have V and J called. A share of the clones is absent; for the studies checked, an unresolved V gene accounts for under half, and the remainder has no known explanation. The D gene and trimming were derived from the DNA, and the V and J assignments and clone size from that table. The sample table holds about 140,000 clones, of which less than 90% were seen once. Of the sample, roughly 2.5% is held by the ten largest clones.

Broad study findings and their caveats: How much clinical and demographic metadata was included differed by source and by participant, and the metadata was provided uncurated.

The chain couples TRBV10-3 to TRBJ1-2; 11 bases in between match TRBD1. The receptor comes from a human donor with COVID-19, enrolled during active disease. The donor label of this sample is uncertain. The sequencing input was peripheral blood. The nucleotide sequence is given as TGTGCCATCAGTCTCCGGACAGGGGGCAGGGTAGACTATGGCTACACCTTC. This sequence encodes CAISLRTGGRVDYGYTF.